This passage covers 30 T cell receptor beta chains from one sample sequenced in a study of T-cell memory formation after mild COVID-19. TCRdb called the 5' RACE reads again in MiXCR, with one record for every CDR3 protein. In the table there are about 100,000 distinct CDR3 sequences, approximately 10% of which are singletons. The sequenced material came from PBMCs or a T cell subset sorted from them (not recorded which). Receptors originate from a man in his late teens or twenties who had mild COVID-19 (a few samples of this study predate the infection). Cell type and time point are not known.

This chain links TRBV5-6 with TRBJ2-1; 12 nucleotides line up with TRBD1. Germline trimming cut 2 bases from V and 9 bases from J; bases unmatched to any gene: 9. The V gene's germline CDR1 is SGHDT and CDR2 YYEEEE. CDR3 size: 16 residues. CDR3 in amino acids: CASSLPGQGAAGEQFF. Written as DNA, the CDR3 is TGTGCCAGCAGCTTACCGGGACAGGGGGCAGCCGGTGAGCAGTTCTTC. The full variable domain, its missing parts supplied by reference TRBV5-6 and TRBJ2-1, is DAGVTQSPTHLIKTRGQQVTLRCSPKSGHDTVSWYQQALGQGPQFIFQYYEEEERQRGNFPDRFSGHQFPNYSSELNVNALLLGDSALYLCASSLPGQGAAGEQFFGPGTRLTVL.

This chain joins TRBV12-3 or TRBV12-4 and TRBJ1-4; D perhaps matches TRBD1 (6 bases). V was shortened by 3 bases and J by 0 bases, with 14 bases between the two germline ends. The CDR3 totals 17 residues. The CDR3 spells CASSFQVYRATNEKLFF. CDR3 in DNA: TGTGCCAGCAGTTTTCAGGTGTACAGGGCAACTAATGAAAAACTGTTTTTT.

This chain connects TRBV5-1 to TRBJ2-7, with 7 bases matching TRBD1. This CDR3 contains 14 residues. Germline assignment: CDR1 SGHRS and CDR2 YFSETQ. As DNA, the CDR3 is TGCGACAGCAGCTTGGGAACAGGGGTGAACGAGCAGTACGTC. As protein: CDSSLGTGVNEQYV.

The J gene is TRBJ2-3, the V gene TRBV6-6, with D hard to call. Per the germline V gene, CDR1 is MNHNY and CDR2 is SVGAGI (reference sequence). Trimming took off 0 bases at V and 2 bases at J, with 9 bases between the two ends. The CDR3 is made up of 15 amino acids. CDR3 coding DNA: TGTGCCAGCAGTTACTCAGGAGTTAACACAGATACGCAGTATTTT. Protein product: CASSYSGVNTDTQYF.

This clonotype was seen a handful of times. The J gene is TRBJ1-2, the V gene TRBV27; TRBD1 is a possible D gene (5 bases). Between the trimmed V and J ends, which lost 5 bases and 4 bases, there was a span of 11 bases. The CDR3 consists of 13 residues. CDR1 is MNHEY, CDR2 SMNVEV, per germline (reference sequence). CDR3 loop: CASSGGWGYGYTF. The CDR3 coding sequence is TGTGCCAGCAGTGGGGGGTGGGGCTATGGCTACACCTTC.

This clonotype was seen more than once but under ten times. J is TRBJ2-1 and V is TRBV4-1, with D hard to call. V was shortened by 1 base and J by 7 bases, with 11 bases between the two germline ends. The CDR3 sequence is 14 residues long. The germline V gene has CDR1 MGHRA and CDR2 YSYEKL. The CDR3 here is CASSQVNPGNEQFF. In DNA, the CDR3 is TGCGCCAGCAGCCAAGTAAATCCTGGGAATGAGCAGTTCTTC.

This clonotype was found many times. V and J are TRBV4-1 and TRBJ2-6; 7 bases line up with TRBD1. CDR3 length: 18 residues. CDR1 and CDR2 (germline): MGHRA, YSYEKL. V lost 2 bases and J lost 0; bases outside the gene matches: 7. The CDR3 region has the DNA TGCGCCAGCAGCCAACCTTGGGGGACAGACTCTGGGGCCAACGTCCTGACTTTC. Its translation: CASSQPWGTDSGANVLTF.

This clonotype came up a few times. V usage is TRBV4-3 and J usage is TRBJ1-2; D unclear. Trimming stripped 4 bases from V and 4 bases from J, with 16 bases between. Per germline, CDR1 LGHNA and CDR2 YSLEER. The CDR3 totals 15 residues. CDR3: CASSRAGTPPYGYTF. The CDR3 nucleotides read TGCGCCAGCAGCCGGGCAGGAACACCCCCCTATGGCTACACCTTC.

The chain couples TRBV9 to TRBJ2-2, with D perhaps TRBD1 or TRBD2 (6 bases each). The germline V gene encodes CDR1 SGDLS and CDR2 YYNGEE. The CDR3 runs to 13 residues. Trimming cost V 5 bases and J 6 bases, with 11 bases left between them. CDR3 DNA: TGTGCCAGCAGTTCGGGGGCCCCCGGGGAGCTGTTTTTT. Protein sequence: CASSSGAPGELFF.

This clonotype has only a few counts. The V and J genes are TRBV10-3 and TRBJ2-3; TRBD1 or TRBD2 may be the D gene (6 bases each). V was trimmed by 3 bases and J by 2 bases, leaving 15 bases between them. Germline V gene lookup returns CDR1 ENHRY and CDR2 SYGVKD. This CDR3 contains 16 residues. CDR3 DNA sequence: TGTGCCATCAGTGAACAGGGAGGAGGGGACACAGATACGCAGTATTTT. Its protein is CAISEQGGGDTDTQYF.

This clonotype occurred a few times. The chain carries TRBV7-9 and TRBJ2-7, with TRBD2 as a possible D gene (6 bases). The V and J ends lost 0 bases and 2 bases respectively, with 14 bases between them. CDR1 SEHNR and CDR2 FQNEAQ come from the germline V gene (reference sequence). This CDR3 comprises 16 residues. CDR3 in amino acids: CASSLALGLRAYEQYF. The CDR3 DNA reads as TGTGCCAGCAGCTTAGCGCTGGGACTCCGAGCCTACGAGCAGTACTTC. The full variable domain, with the rest looked up from reference TRBV7-9 and TRBJ2-7, is DTGVSQNPRHKITKRGQNVTFRCDPISEHNRLYWYRQTLGQGPEFLTYFQNEAQLEKSRLLSDRFSAERPKGSFSTLEIQRTEQGDSAMYLCASSLALGLRAYEQYFGPGTRLTVT.

In this sample, this clonotype turned up many times. V is TRBV12-3 or TRBV12-4 and J is TRBJ2-6, with TRBD1 matching over 8 bases. The J segment lost 0 bases and the V segment lost 3 bases, leaving 10 bases of the junction unmatched. This CDR3 comprises 19 residues. The CDR3 here is CASSLAGQGESSGANVLTF. The CDR3 DNA reads as TGTGCCAGCAGTTTGGCAGGACAGGGTGAAAGCTCTGGGGCCAACGTCCTGACTTTC.

This sequence joins TRBV29-1 and TRBJ2-1; 8 bases are a match to TRBD2. Germline V gene sequence: CDR1 SQVTM, CDR2 ANQGSEA. The CDR3 runs to 14 residues. With 4 bases clipped from V and 5 bases from J, the junction kept 7 bases outside the gene matches. CDR3 residues: CSVAREAYNNEQFF. For the CDR3, the DNA is TGCAGCGTTGCGCGGGAGGCGTATAACAATGAGCAGTTCTTC.

The rearrangement links TRBV15 to TRBJ2-3; D not certain. Germline V lookup: CDR1 LNHNV, CDR2 YYDKDF (reference sequence). The CDR3 loop spans 16 amino acids. V was cut by 0 bases and J by 0 bases, with 10 bases left in between. The CDR3 loop reads CATSRDRGRSTDTQYF. CDR3 nucleotide sequence: TGTGCCACCAGCAGAGATCGCGGCAGGAGCACAGATACGCAGTATTTT.

This clonotype was seen more than once but under ten times. The genes are TRBV7-9 and TRBJ2-7, with D possibly TRBD2 on 6 matching bases. Between the trimmed V and J ends, which lost 5 bases and 0 bases, there was a span of 17 bases. Germline lookup yields CDR1 SEHNR and CDR2 FQNEAQ (reference sequence). This CDR3 comprises 16 residues. CDR3 sequence reads: CASSPGGAGLSYEQYV. The CDR3 nucleotides read TGTGCCAGCAGCCCTGGAGGGGCAGGCCTCTCCTACGAGCAGTACGTC.

This clonotype was found a few times. V usage is TRBV5-1 and J usage is TRBJ1-2, with D perhaps matching TRBD1 (6 bases). The V gene's germline CDR1 is SGHRS and CDR2 YFSETQ. The CDR3 consists of 16 residues. The V end lost 4 bases, the J end lost 4 bases, and 20 bases lay between the germline ends. CDR3: CASSPGQLLTSYGYTF. The CDR3 region has the DNA TGCGCCAGCAGCCCCGGACAGCTACTTACTTCCTATGGCTACACCTTC. The variable domain in full, with the rest retrieved from reference TRBV5-1 and TRBJ1-2, is KAGVTQTPRYLIKTRGQQVTLSCSPISGHRSVSWYQQTPGQGLQFLFEYFSETQRNKGNFPGRFSGRQFSNSRSEMNVSTLELGDSALYLCASSPGQLLTSYGYTFGSGTRLTVV.

This sequence joins TRBV7-6 and TRBJ2-3; 14 bases match TRBD2. The CDR3 consists of 16 residues. Germline V gene data show CDR1 as SGHVS and CDR2 as FNYEAQ. V shed 5 bases and J 2 bases; nucleotides not matched to a gene: 3. The CDR3 DNA reads TGTGCCAGCAGCAAGACTAGCGGGGGGGTCACAGATACGCAGTATTTT. It specifies CASSKTSGGVTDTQYF.

The rearrangement links TRBV27 to TRBJ2-7, with 7 bases that match TRBD2. From germline, CDR1 is MNHEY and CDR2 SMNVEV (reference sequence). The CDR3 extends over 15 amino acids. V dropped 5 bases and J dropped 3; count of bases not matched to a gene: 10. This CDR3 is CASSPGHGEGYEQYV. CDR3 bases: TGTGCCAGCAGTCCGGGGCACGGGGAGGGCTACGAGCAGTACGTC.

This clonotype was counted a few times. The chain is built from TRBV12-3 or TRBV12-4 and TRBJ2-7; D is possibly TRBD2 (6 bases). With 5 bases removed from V and 3 bases from J, the gap between germline ends came to 14 bases. The CDR3 is made up of 14 amino acids. The CDR3 region has the DNA TGTGCCAGCAGTCCCATCGGGACTGGCTACGAGCAGTACTTC. Amino acid sequence: CASSPIGTGYEQYF.

V usage is TRBV5-1 and J usage is TRBJ1-6; a possible D gene is TRBD1 (5 bases). There are 15 residues in the CDR3. Germline V gene lookup returns CDR1 SGHRS and CDR2 YFSETQ. The germline V and J ends were trimmed by 1 base and 9 bases, with 14 bases remaining between them. The CDR3 DNA reads TGCGCCAGCAGCTTGAGTGGCCAGGGAGGTTCACCCCTCCACTTT. Amino acids: CASSLSGQGGSPLHF.

This clonotype has at least ten counts. The J gene is TRBJ2-1, the V gene TRBV28, with 7 bases that match TRBD1. V gave up 4 bases and J gave up 9 bases; unmatched junction bases: 6. The CDR3 contains 13 residues. Germline values: CDR1 MDHEN, CDR2 SYDVKM. The CDR3 sequence: CASSSPQGREQFF. CDR3 nucleotide sequence: TGTGCCAGCAGTTCCCCACAGGGGCGTGAGCAGTTCTTC.

This clonotype was observed a few times. The V call is TRBV27, the J call TRBJ2-5; TRBD2 might be the D (5 bases). The CDR3 loop spans 14 amino acids. Germline V gene lookup returns CDR1 MNHEY and CDR2 SMNVEV (reference sequence). V was clipped by 2 bases and J by 6 bases, with 13 bases between them. The CDR3 DNA reads TGTGCCAGCAGTTTAAGGCTAGCTGGAAAGACCCAGTACTTC. Amino acids: CASSLRLAGKTQYF.

The chain is built from TRBV4-2 and TRBJ2-3, with 8 bases that match TRBD2. The CDR3 consists of 15 residues. CDR1 is LGHNA and CDR2 is YNFKEQ in the germline V gene. The junction had 5 bases not matched to a gene; V was cut back by 0 bases and J by 6 bases. The CDR3: CASSQEWRGGDTQYF. CDR3 nucleotides: TGTGCCAGCAGCCAAGAATGGCGCGGGGGGGATACGCAGTATTTT.

This clonotype was found many times. This chain links TRBV20-1 with TRBJ2-1, with D maybe TRBD1 (6 bases). Germline V gives CDR1 DFQATT, CDR2 SNEGSKA (reference sequence). V lost 6 bases and J lost 7, with 13 bases in between. This CDR3 has 12 amino acids. The CDR3 reads CSANSQGNEQFF. DNA for the CDR3: TGCAGTGCAAATTCACAGGGAAATGAGCAGTTCTTC.

This chain joins TRBV20-1 and TRBJ2-4; weak D call: TRBD2 (6 bases). This CDR3 is 13 amino acids long. V dropped 1 base and J dropped 10 bases, with 14 bases sitting between them. Germline CDR1 DFQATT, CDR2 SNEGSKA (reference sequence). The CDR3 loop reads CSARGTVGGIQYF. CDR3 in DNA: TGCAGTGCTAGAGGGACGGTGGGGGGTATTCAGTACTTC.

V gene TRBV11-2 combines with J gene TRBJ2-7; D is unresolved. The CDR3 has 12 amino acids. Trimming cost V 8 bases and J 12 bases, with 20 bases left between them. Germline V lookup: CDR1 SGHAT, CDR2 FQNNGV. The CDR3 DNA is TGTGCCAGCGTTCCCGGGCCCCCAGGCCGGTACGTC. Its protein is CASVPGPPGRYV.

This clonotype was observed a few times. The V gene is TRBV6-6, the J gene TRBJ2-1; 9 bases line up with TRBD1. The CDR3 contains 14 residues. J gave up 7 bases and V 6 bases, and 7 bases lay outside the gene matches. Germline CDR1 is MNHNY and CDR2 is SVGAGI (reference sequence). As DNA, the CDR3 is TGTGCCAGCAGCCCCTGGACAGGGGCGAATGAGCAGTTCTTC. Translated: CASSPWTGANEQFF.

This clonotype occurred a few times. The chain is built from TRBV29-1 and TRBJ1-2; the match to TRBD1 covers 9 bases. Germline V lookup: CDR1 SQVTM, CDR2 ANQGSEA. The CDR3 extends over 17 amino acids. V was pared by 6 bases and J by 4 bases, with 18 bases of the junction left unmatched. DNA for the CDR3: TGCAGCGTCCCAACTGCCGGACAGGGGTTTTTGAGCTATGGCTACACCTTC. Its protein is CSVPTAGQGFLSYGYTF.

This rearrangement joins TRBV20-1 to TRBJ2-7; no clear D. This CDR3 is built from 13 residues. The V end lost 3 bases, the J end lost 2 bases, and 11 bases lay between the germline ends. CDR1 is DFQATT, CDR2 SNEGSKA, per germline (reference sequence). The CDR3, as DNA: TGCAGTGCTAGCCCGTATCGGGCCTACGAGCAGTACTTC. This encodes CSASPYRAYEQYF.

The CDR3 nucleotides read TGCAGCGGTGACAGGGAGAATACGCAGTATTTT. This sequence encodes CSGDRENTQYF. V and J are TRBV29-1 and TRBJ2-3; the match to TRBD1 covers 7 bases. The J segment lost 7 bases and the V segment lost 7 bases, leaving 5 bases of the junction unmatched. The CDR3 consists of 11 residues. Germline V gene sequence: CDR1 SQVTM, CDR2 ANQGSEA.